The clone carrying this TCR beta chain was detected ten times or more. The CDR3 is 14 amino acids. Germline V gene data show CDR1 as LNHDA and CDR2 as SQIVND (reference sequence). The V end lost 4 bases, the J end lost 5 bases, and 14 bases lay between the germline ends. The data derive from a study of metastatic and nonmetastatic thyroid tumors. Before thyroid surgery, none of the patients had received any treatment. TCRdb re-called clones from the PCR reads using MiXCR. Among some 15,000 clones listed, 13% were seen once. Source material: blood. The sequence derives from a female donor with papillary thyroid cancer or a benign thyroid nodule (not recorded which). Some clones in this sample may be carry-over from other donors' samples. This rearrangement joins TRBV19 to TRBJ1-2; D remains ambiguous. The CDR3 bases are TGTGCCAGTAGTAATGAGCGGCCCCCATATGGCTACACCTTC. It codes for CASSNERPPYGYTF.